The 21 T cell receptor beta chains below were found in one sample sequenced in a study of blood T cell repertoires in COVID-19. Assay used: immunoSEQ multiplex PCR; TCRdb lists only in-frame clones, some missing. The repertoire holds 200,000 to 300,000 clones, around 90% seen once, with roughly 3% in the top ten. The material sequenced was peripheral blood. The receptor source for this set is a man between 18 and 29 years old with active or convalescent COVID-19.

A few counts support this clone. The chain is built from TRBV7-3 and TRBJ2-2, with D unclear. Looked up from germline, CDR1 is SGHTA and CDR2 is FQGTGA. There are 15 residues in the CDR3. The V end was cut by 2 bases, the J end by 3 bases, with 10 bases between. The CDR3 region has the DNA TGTGCCAGCAGCTTAGTTTTCCTCGACACCGGGGAGCTGTTTTTT. It is translated as CASSLVFLDTGELFF.

This CDR3 reads CASGTGYEQYF. The CDR3 DNA reads as TGTGCCAGTGGGACAGGGTACGAGCAGTACTTC. V gene TRBV19 combines with J gene TRBJ2-7, with 9 bases fitting TRBD1. Germline CDR1 LNHDA, CDR2 SQIVND (reference sequence). After removal of 8 bases from V and 4 bases from J, the junction contained 0 bases not matched to a gene. The CDR3 is made up of 11 amino acids.

V is TRBV5-1 and J is TRBJ2-2; D might be TRBD1 (5 bases). The CDR3 is made up of 14 amino acids. Trimming shortened V by 4 bases and J by 0 bases, and 7 bases separated the two germline ends. Germline assignment: CDR1 SGHRS and CDR2 YFSETQ. CDR3 loop: CASSQDTNTGELFF. The CDR3 nucleotides are TGCGCCAGCAGCCAGGACACGAACACCGGGGAGCTGTTTTTT.

The chain joins TRBV5-1 to TRBJ2-1, with 12 bases matching TRBD2. The V segment lost 5 bases and the J segment 4 bases; nucleotides outside the gene matches: 4. Germline V CDR1 and CDR2: SGHRS, YFSETQ. This CDR3 has 15 residues. CDR3 nucleotides: TGCGCCAGCAGGTTGACTAGCGGGGGTTACAATGAGCAGTTCTTC. It is translated as CASRLTSGGYNEQFF.

In the case of this clone: Since a much larger clone is just one base distant, this may be a read error. V gene TRBV7-6 combines with J gene TRBJ1-1; 7 nucleotides align to TRBD1. Germline V CDR1 and CDR2: SGHVS, FNYEAQ. The CDR3 spans 13 residues. Trimming cost V 5 bases and J 1 base; bases outside gene matches: 1. CDR3: CASSPGGNTEAFF. The CDR3 region has the DNA TGTGCCAGCAGCCCAGGGGGGAACACTGAAGCTTTCTTT.

The rearrangement joins TRBV7-2 to TRBJ1-4, with D tentatively TRBD1 (6 bases). V lost 6 bases to trimming and J lost 3 bases, with 14 bases between them. Germline V CDR1 and CDR2: SGHTA, FQGNSA. The length of the CDR3 is 15 residues. The CDR3 loop is CASRRMTGPNEKLFF. The CDR3 region has the DNA TGTGCCAGCAGGAGGATGACAGGACCTAATGAAAAACTGTTTTTT.

This clone was seen only once. The gene calls are TRBV6-5 and TRBJ2-7, with 7 bases identical to TRBD1. The length of the CDR3 is 15 residues. The germline V gene has CDR1 MNHEY and CDR2 SVGAGI. The ends lost 5 bases at V and 3 bases at J; junction bases unmatched: 10. Here the CDR3 DNA reads TGTGCCAGCAGTCCTTATCAGGGGGAATTCTACGAGCAGTACTTC. This encodes CASSPYQGEFYEQYF.

The gene calls are TRBV7-3 and TRBJ2-3; 14 nucleotides match TRBD2. CDR1 and CDR2 from the germline V gene are SGHTA and FQGTGA. The V and J ends lost 0 bases and 5 bases, in that order; junction bases with no gene match: 4. The CDR3 is made up of 17 amino acids. Here the CDR3 reads CASSLTTSGRAEDTQYF. CDR3 nucleotide sequence: TGTGCCAGCAGCTTAACGACTAGCGGGAGGGCCGAAGATACGCAGTATTTT.

The V gene is TRBV2, the J gene TRBJ1-2, with 10 bases aligning to TRBD1. Germline V gene data show CDR1 as SNHLY and CDR2 as FYNNEI. V trimming: 6 bases; J trimming: 6 bases; junction bases outside the gene matches: 7. CDR3 size: 14 residues. The CDR3 here is CASSQKDRGNGYTF. Here the CDR3 DNA reads TGTGCCAGCAGCCAAAAGGACAGGGGGAATGGCTACACCTTC.

The chain has TRBV19 and TRBJ2-3, with TRBD2 identical over 10 bases. CDR3 length: 15 residues. Germline-derived CDR1 and CDR2 are LNHDA and SQIVND (reference sequence). With V trimmed by 3 bases and J by 1 base, 1 base remained unmatched. The CDR3 sequence is CASSILAGGTDTQYF. The CDR3 DNA sequence: TGTGCCAGTAGTATTCTAGCGGGGGGCACAGATACGCAGTATTTT. The entire variable domain, with the rest obtained from reference TRBV19 and TRBJ2-3, is as follows: DGGITQSPKYLFRKEGQNVTLSCEQNLNHDAMYWYRQDPGQGLRLIYYSQIVNDFQKGDIAEGYSVSREKKESFPLTVTSAQKNPTAFYLCASSILAGGTDTQYFGPGTRLTVL.

This clone appeared a single time. J is TRBJ2-5 and V is TRBV2, with D possibly TRBD2 on 7 matching bases. CDR1 is SNHLY, CDR2 FYNNEI, per germline. The CDR3 contains 15 residues. V was shortened by 4 bases and J by 5 bases, with 17 bases between the two germline ends. This CDR3 reads CASSVGGAGYETQYF. In DNA form, the CDR3 reads TGTGCCAGCAGTGTAGGGGGGGCAGGGTACGAGACCCAGTACTTC.

The chain recombines TRBV7-3 with TRBJ2-3; possibly TRBD2 for D (5 bases). V lost 2 bases, J lost 6 bases, and 9 bases lay in between. The CDR3 runs 13 residues. CDR1 is SGHTA and CDR2 is FQGTGA in the germline V gene. The CDR3 nucleotides read TGTGCCAGCAGCTTACGCTGGGAGGATACGCAGTATTTT. It specifies CASSLRWEDTQYF. The full variable domain, with the rest looked up from reference TRBV7-3 and TRBJ2-3, is GAGVSQTPSNKVTEKGKYVELRCDPISGHTALYWYRQSLGQGPEFLIYFQGTGAADDSGLPNDRFFAVRPEGSVSTLKIQRTERGDSAVYLCASSLRWEDTQYFGPGTRLTVL.

The J gene is TRBJ1-6, the V gene TRBV2, with D possibly matching TRBD1 (5 bases). CDR1 and CDR2 from the germline V gene are SNHLY and FYNNEI. This CDR3 region has 14 residues. Trimming took 6 bases from V and 8 from J, leaving 14 bases between them. Written as DNA, the CDR3 is TGTGCCAGCAGGTATACAGGCCGCGATTCACCCCTCCACTTT. Protein: CASRYTGRDSPLHF. The whole variable domain, remainder taken from reference TRBV2 and TRBJ1-6, is EPEVTQTPSHQVTQMGQEVILRCVPISNHLYFYWYRQILGQKVEFLVSFYNNEISEKSEIFDDQFSVERPDGSNFTLKIRSTKLEDSAMYFCASRYTGRDSPLHFGNGTRLTVT.

This clone was seen a handful of times. The chain carries TRBV19 and TRBJ1-5; D not resolved. Per germline, CDR1 LNHDA and CDR2 SQIVND (reference sequence). V lost 2 bases to trimming and J lost 8 bases, with 10 bases between them. The CDR3 consists of 13 residues. The CDR3 region is CASSISHGKPQHF. Written as DNA, the CDR3 is TGTGCCAGTAGTATATCTCACGGTAAGCCCCAGCATTTT.

The rearrangement uses TRBV5-1 and TRBJ2-7; the match to TRBD1 covers 7 bases. The CDR3 is made up of 15 amino acids. Germline assignment: CDR1 SGHRS and CDR2 YFSETQ. The V and J ends lost 0 bases and 1 base, in that order; junction bases with no gene match: 4. In DNA form, the CDR3 reads TGCGCCAGCAGCTTGGTGACAGGGAGTTCCTACGAGCAGTACTTC. As protein: CASSLVTGSSYEQYF.

This rearrangement joins TRBV7-2 to TRBJ2-1, with 14 bases fitting TRBD2. The CDR3 consists of 18 residues. V lost 6 bases to trimming and J lost 4 bases; unmatched junction nucleotides: 11. Looked up from germline, CDR1 is SGHTA and CDR2 is FQGNSA. For the CDR3, the DNA is TGTGCCAGCAGTCTCCCCGTGGGGACTAGCGGGAGTTACAATGAGCAGTTCTTC. Translation gives CASSLPVGTSGSYNEQFF.

The rearrangement links TRBV28 to TRBJ1-2, with D possibly being TRBD1 (5 bases). This CDR3 is 15 amino acids long. V dropped 6 bases and J dropped 3 bases, with 17 bases sitting between them. In germline, CDR1 is MDHEN, CDR2 SYDVKM. This chain's CDR3 is CASRLGLFNDYGYTF. DNA of the CDR3: TGTGCCAGCAGATTGGGGCTCTTTAACGACTATGGCTACACCTTC.

DNA of the CDR3: TGCAGCGTTGACGGGGACAGATGGGGATTGGCTAACTATGGCTACACCTTC. Translated, it gives CSVDGDRWGLANYGYTF. This sequence joins TRBV29-1 and TRBJ1-2, with 7 bases identical to TRBD1. From germline, CDR1 is SQVTM and CDR2 ANQGSEA. J was trimmed by 0 bases and V by 3 bases; bases with no gene match: 13. The CDR3 has 17 amino acids.

This clone was seen once. The rearrangement uses TRBV7-3 and TRBJ1-2, with D tentatively TRBD1 (6 bases). V was shortened by 2 bases and J by 8 bases, with 18 bases between the two germline ends. The length of the CDR3 is 15 residues. Germline V CDR1 and CDR2: SGHTA, FQGTGA. The CDR3 sequence: CASSLQGTETGGYTF. CDR3 in DNA: TGTGCCAGCAGCTTACAGGGGACCGAAACGGGGGGCTACACCTTC.

The J gene is TRBJ2-7, the V gene TRBV9; 10 nucleotides line up with TRBD1. Germline V gene lookup returns CDR1 SGDLS and CDR2 YYNGEE. The CDR3 is 18 residues long. The trim removed 1 base at V and 5 bases at J, leaving 15 bases unmatched. This chain's CDR3 is CASSVSEGGQGFLHEQYF. CDR3 coding DNA: TGTGCCAGCAGCGTATCGGAGGGGGGACAGGGGTTTTTGCACGAGCAGTACTTC.

In DNA, the CDR3 is TGTGCCAGCAGCTTGGGTGCGACAGGGGGCTATGGCTACACCTTC. Protein product: CASSLGATGGYGYTF. The genes are TRBV5-6 and TRBJ1-2; 9 bases are a match to TRBD1. There are 15 residues in the CDR3. Unmatched junction bases numbered 4, after V lost 0 bases and J lost 4 bases. Germline V lookup: CDR1 SGHDT, CDR2 YYEEEE.